One sample yielded the 11 T cell receptor beta chains listed below, sequenced in a study of OX40 agonist ivuxolimab in advanced cancers. Repertoires were generated with immunoSEQ multiplex PCR, while TCRdb's copy carries only in-frame clones and drops some. The table has roughly 20,000 clones, 55% to 80% seen once; the top ten hold 24%. Sequencing used CD4+ or CD8+ T cells sorted from blood, obtained in a trial of the OX40 agonist ivuxolimab. These receptors originate from an adult with an advanced solid tumor such as melanoma, head and neck, liver or kidney cancer.

The CDR3 loop reads CASTFAPGQLLYEQYF. The CDR3 bases are TGTGCCAGCACCTTCGCACCGGGACAGCTTCTCTACGAGCAGTACTTC. The chain links TRBV6-6 to TRBJ2-7, with 7 bases fitting TRBD1. The CDR3 extends over 16 amino acids. V lost 7 bases to trimming and J lost 3 bases; unmatched junction nucleotides: 15. The V gene's germline CDR1 is MNHNY and CDR2 SVGAGI (reference sequence).

The chain employs TRBV6-6 and TRBJ2-3; D perhaps matches TRBD2 (5 bases). CDR1 is MNHNY, CDR2 SVGAGI, per germline (reference sequence). The CDR3 spans 14 residues. Here the CDR3 DNA reads TGTGTCGCAAGCCGAAGGGAGTACACAGATACGCAGTATTTT. This encodes CVASRREYTDTQYF.

The chain is built from TRBV2 and TRBJ2-7, with 8 bases lining up with TRBD1. V shed 7 bases and J 13 bases; nucleotides not matched to a gene: 9. The CDR3 extends over 11 amino acids. Germline lookup yields CDR1 SNHLY and CDR2 FYNNEI. The CDR3 here is CASTLDREEYF. In DNA form, the CDR3 reads TGTGCCAGCACCTTGGACAGGGAGGAATACTTC.

The chain combines TRBV9 with TRBJ2-5; D unresolved. The CDR3 sequence is 13 residues long. The germline CDR1 and CDR2 sequences are SGDLS and YYNGEE. With 3 bases removed from V and 1 base from J, the gap between germline ends came to 7 bases. DNA of the CDR3: TGTGCCAGCAGCGCCAACCTCCAAGAGACCCAGTACTTC. Its translation is CASSANLQETQYF.

This chain uses TRBV27 with TRBJ1-2; 9 positions match TRBD1. V lost 3 bases, J lost 4 bases, and 6 bases stayed unmatched. The CDR3 covers 15 residues. Germline V CDR1 and CDR2: MNHEY, SMNVEV (reference sequence). CDR3 loop: CASSLGTGRTYGYTF. In DNA, the CDR3 is TGTGCCAGCAGTTTGGGGACAGGGCGGACCTATGGCTACACCTTC.

The gene calls are TRBV5-6 and TRBJ2-1; D may be TRBD1 or TRBD2 (6 bases each). In germline, CDR1 is SGHDT, CDR2 YYEEEE. The CDR3 extends over 13 amino acids. V was pared by 4 bases and J by 5 bases, with 10 bases between. CDR3 sequence: CASSHGGNNEQFF. In DNA form, the CDR3 reads TGTGCCAGCAGCCACGGGGGCAACAATGAGCAGTTCTTC.

This clone was counted only a few times. CDR3 in DNA: TGTGCCAGCAGTGTTTTTTCCGGGACAGATATCTATGGCTACACCTTC. Residues: CASSVFSGTDIYGYTF. This sequence joins TRBV6-1 and TRBJ1-2; 7 positions agree with TRBD1. Germline trimming cut 4 bases from V and 4 bases from J; bases unmatched to any gene: 12. Germline V gene lookup returns CDR1 MNHNS and CDR2 SASEGT. The CDR3 spans 16 residues.

The genes are TRBV25-1 and TRBJ2-6, with D maybe TRBD2 (6 bases). The ends were cut back, 9 bases at V and 0 bases at J, with 12 bases in the middle. Germline CDR1 is MGHDK and CDR2 is SYGVNS. The CDR3 sequence is 15 residues long. This CDR3 is CARWEVSSGANVLTF. CDR3 nucleotides: TGTGCCAGATGGGAGGTTAGCTCTGGGGCCAACGTCCTGACTTTC.

The V gene is TRBV4-3, the J gene TRBJ1-6; 7 positions agree with TRBD1. The CDR3 length is 16 residues. Per germline, CDR1 LGHNA and CDR2 YSLEER. With 3 bases clipped from V and 6 bases from J, the junction kept 8 bases outside the gene matches. The CDR3 nucleotides read TGCGCCAGCAGCCAGGGGGGGACAGCGTTTAATTCACCCCTCCACTTT. Its translation is CASSQGGTAFNSPLHF.

This clone counts as medium-sized. This chain uses TRBV5-4 with TRBJ2-7, with D perhaps TRBD2 (5 bases). The V end lost 2 bases, the J end lost 6 bases, and 18 bases lay between the germline ends. CDR3 length: 15 residues. CDR1 SGHNT and CDR2 YYREEE come from the germline V gene (reference sequence). The CDR3 region is CASSLSLADSGEQYF. Here the CDR3 DNA reads TGTGCCAGCAGCTTATCCCTCGCGGACTCGGGCGAGCAGTACTTC.

The rearrangement links TRBV6-5 to TRBJ1-5; D gene uncertain. The germline V gene has CDR1 MNHEY and CDR2 SVGAGI. The CDR3 spans 13 residues. V was pared by 2 bases and J by 4 bases, with 6 bases between. CDR3 in amino acids: CASSYGENQPQHF. CDR3 DNA: TGTGCCAGCAGTTACGGGGAGAATCAGCCCCAGCATTTT.